Shown below are 3 T cell receptor beta chains from a single sample sequenced in a study of blood T cell repertoires in COVID-19. Produced via immunoSEQ multiplex PCR; TCRdb's table is partial and in-frame only. The table lists approximately 270,000 clones, more than 85% of them singletons. Sequencing was performed on peripheral blood. The receptors were sampled from a man younger than 45 with acute or convalescent COVID-19.

The chain recombines TRBV28 with TRBJ1-2, with no clear D. V was clipped by 5 bases and J by 3 bases, with 13 bases between them. The CDR3 contains 14 residues. Germline CDR1 is MDHEN and CDR2 is SYDVKM. CDR3 residues: CASSPRRSYYGYTF. The CDR3 nucleotides read TGTGCCAGCAGTCCCCGTAGGAGTTACTATGGCTACACCTTC.

Many counts were recorded for this clone. The chain combines TRBV3-1 (or the pseudogene TRBV3-2) with TRBJ2-7; TRBD1 matches at 7 bases. The germline V gene has CDR1 LGHDT and CDR2 YNNKEL (reference sequence). The CDR3 consists of 15 residues. Unmatched junction bases numbered 8, after V lost 4 bases and J lost 2 bases. CDR3 in amino acids: CASSPGQSRAYEQYF. CDR3 DNA: TGTGCCAGCAGCCCGGGACAGAGCCGGGCCTACGAGCAGTACTTC.

J is TRBJ1-6 and V is TRBV3-1 (or the pseudogene TRBV3-2), with D perhaps TRBD1 (6 bases). Trimming took off 4 bases at V and 10 bases at J, with 8 bases between the two ends. The germline gives CDR1 LGHDT, CDR2 YNNKEL (reference sequence). The CDR3 is 12 residues long. CDR3 nucleotide sequence: TGTGCCAGCAGCCGCCAGGGGTCACCCCTCCACTTT. Amino acid sequence: CASSRQGSPLHF.